The T cell receptor beta chain described here comes from a study of vaccination and CD4 T cells after COVID-19. Study details: Two doses of either BNT162b2 or mRNA-1273 vaccine went to participants. The authors exposed cells to overlapping spike peptides derived from SARS-CoV-2, HCoV-NL63, HCoV-OC43 and HCoV-229E.

The treatment: approximately 11-day PBMC culture with coronavirus spike peptide pools or control peptides (ViraFEST assay). Every positive PCR date fell between March and December 2020, earlier than the US Alpha, Beta and Delta variants. With the Oncomine TCR Beta short-read assay, DNA from cultured CD4+ T cells was sequenced. TCRdb used MiXCR to reprocess the PCR reads, holding one entry per CDR3 protein. The sample consists of over 10,000 distinct CDR3 sequences, roughly three fifths of them appearing once. As to this clonotype: Its specificity is unknown.

The CDR3 runs 12 residues. Germline CDR1 reads GTSNPN; CDR2 reads SVGIG (reference sequence). Trimming removed 7 bases at V and 1 base at J, with 10 bases between. Points from the study as a whole: It was observed that, in convalescent patients, a median approximately 90% of reactive clones arose only post-vaccination.

The chain joins TRBV30 to TRBJ1-1; D not certain. This specimen was cultured CD4+ T cells from blood, taken after SARS-CoV-2 vaccination. The sequence was collected from a human donor with COVID-19. The CDR3 spells CASRETNTEAFF. DNA of the CDR3: TGTGCCTCAAGAGAAACGAACACTGAAGCTTTCTTT.